This TCR beta chain was documented in a study of T cell responses to AZD1222 COVID-19 vaccine. This clone was counted once. The antigen is undetermined. Regarding the study as a whole: Once two AZD1222 doses were given, Spike-specific TCR breadth and depth went up. Dominant at 160-218 and 743-854, vaccine-associated CD4 TCRs also spanned spike.

The data were produced by immunoSEQ multiplex PCR, yet TCRdb's version contains in-frame clones alone and is incomplete. Of roughly 180,000 clones in the sample, roughly 90% were seen once. J lost 3 bases, V lost 2 bases, and 16 bases had no gene match. Germline V gene data show CDR1 as GTSNPN and CDR2 as SVGIG (reference sequence). The CDR3 runs 19 residues. The chain employs TRBV30 and TRBJ2-6, with 7 bases aligning to TRBD1. This specimen was peripheral blood, taken 28 days after the second AZD1222 dose. This sequence was found in an adult who received the AZD1222 COVID-19 vaccine. The CDR3 spells CAWSYSLDRVAFGANVLTF. CDR3 DNA: TGTGCCTGGAGTTACTCCCTCGACAGGGTTGCTTTTGGGGCCAACGTCCTGACTTTC. Full variable domain (outside the CDR3, taken from reference TRBV30 and TRBJ2-6): SQTIHQWPATLVQPVGSPLSLECTVEGTSNPNLYWYRQAAGRGLQLLFYSVGIGQISSEVPQNLSASRPQDRQFILSSKKLLLSDSGFYLCAWSYSLDRVAFGANVLTFGAGSRLTVL.